This T cell receptor beta chain comes out of a study of blood T cell repertoires in COVID-19. Study at large: Samples of COVID-19 (acute and convalescent) were obtained from the United States, Italy and Spain. Nucleic acid was either cDNA or gDNA, and it came from T cells, B-cell-depleted T cells, or PBMCs.

The CDR3 covers 10 residues. Source study methods: Quantification of nucleated cells was approximated via reference gene primer amplification. The data were produced by immunoSEQ multiplex PCR, yet TCRdb's version contains in-frame clones alone and is incomplete. The V and J calls and clone size are taken from that table; D and trimming were inferred from the DNA. Of about 160,000 clones in the sample, about nine tenths were seen once. The sample was peripheral blood. This receptor was taken from a man aged 25-45 years with COVID-19, enrolled during active disease. V and J are TRBV21-1 and TRBJ1-2; the table calls TRBD1, which could not be checked here. TRBV21-1 is a documented pseudogene. The CDR3 reads CARYRDGYTF. The CDR3 DNA is TGTGCCAGGTACAGGGACGGCTACACCTTC.